This T cell receptor (beta chain) was profiled in a study of blood T cell repertoires in COVID-19. This study enrolled people aged about 18 to 90 from about two dozen US geographic areas. Which cohort a participant joined came from the clinical history participants gave. Authors' analysis steps: Amplification of reference gene primers was used by the study to estimate nucleated cell counts. Using immunoSEQ multiplex PCR, the repertoire was profiled, and TCRdb retains in-frame clones only, with some absent. V and J calls plus clone size are reproduced from that table; the DNA served to infer D and trimming. The sample shows 150,000 to 200,000 clones, roughly 90% of them seen only once. The germline V gene encodes CDR1 WSHSY and CDR2 SAAADI. Trimming removed 8 bases at V and 2 bases at J, with 21 bases between. CDR3 length: 16 amino acids.

Input material: PBMCs or T cells enriched from blood (not recorded which). The chain uses TRBV10-2 and TRBJ1-2, with D tentatively TRBD1 (6 bases). The sequence was obtained from a human donor with acute COVID-19. The donor label of this sample is uncertain. The CDR3 DNA reads as TGCGCCAGCCGGCCTGTACAGGGACAAGGGAACTATGGCTACACCTTC. This encodes CASRPVQGQGNYGYTF.